These T cell receptor beta chains were read from a single sample in a study of T-cell memory formation after mild COVID-19. TCRdb re-called the 5' RACE reads with MiXCR, one entry per CDR3 protein. This table has approximately 52,000 distinct CDR3 sequences, over 8.5% appearing once. The specimen was PBMCs or a T cell subset sorted from them (not recorded which). The origin of the receptors is an adult woman who had mild COVID-19 (a few samples of this study predate the infection). Cell type and time point are not known. Both conserved end residues are part of each CDR3. A D gene is named only where the DNA matches it firmly. A row's size may be missing; if present it is once, few, many or a size class.

length,D,V,J,size,DNA,CDR3
14,NA,TRBV12-3/TRBV12-4,TRBJ1-6,NA,TGTGCCAGCAGCCTTCATACGGGAAATTCACCCCTCCACTTT,CASSLHTGNSPLHF
16,TRBD1,TRBV5-1,TRBJ2-3,NA,TGCGCCAGCATCTTGGGGACAGGATCTAGCACAGATACGCAGTATTTT,CASILGTGSSTDTQYF
14,TRBD1,TRBV12-3/TRBV12-4,TRBJ2-7,many,TGTGCCAGCAGAGGTGCGACAGGGTTCTACGAGCAGTACTTC,CASRGATGFYEQYF
14,TRBD2,TRBV6-1,TRBJ2-1,few,TGTGCCAGCAGCCACCAAGCGGGAGCGAATGAGCAGTTCTTC,CASSHQAGANEQFF
14,NA,TRBV6-5,TRBJ1-2,few,TGTGCCAGCAGTTACGCGATGGGTAACTATGGCTACACCTTC,CASSYAMGNYGYTF
13,NA,TRBV11-3,TRBJ2-5,many,TGTGCCAGCAGCATCGGACTTCAAGAGACCCAGTACTTC,CASSIGLQETQYF
16,NA,TRBV4-1,TRBJ2-3,few,TGCGCCAGCAGCCAAGAGCTAGCGCGTTCCACAGATACGCAGTATTTT,CASSQELARSTDTQYF
14,NA,TRBV12-3/TRBV12-4,TRBJ2-7,few,TGTGCCAGCAGTTTAGTACTGGGGTCCTACGAGCAGTACTTC,CASSLVLGSYEQYF
12,NA,TRBV6-2/TRBV6-3,TRBJ1-5,many,TGTGCCAGCAGTCCTGTTTTGTTGCCCCAGCATTTT,CASSPVLLPQHF
13,NA,TRBV11-3,TRBJ2-1,few,TGTGCCAGCAGCTTGGGCGGGTTCGATGAGCAGTTCTTC,CASSLGGFDEQFF
13,NA,TRBV27,TRBJ2-7,NA,TGTGCCAGCAGTCCGAAGGCCTCCTACGAGCAGTACTTC,CASSPKASYEQYF
17,TRBD2,TRBV4-1,TRBJ2-5,few,TGCGCCAGCAGCGTGAGGACTAGCGGGGGCCTCCAAGAGACCCAGTACTTC,CASSVRTSGGLQETQYF
16,TRBD2,TRBV7-6,TRBJ2-2,NA,TGTGCCAGCAGCTTAGTTCAGGCGGGGGACACCGGGGAGCTGTTTTTT,CASSLVQAGDTGELFF
17,NA,TRBV19,TRBJ1-6,NA,TGTGCCAGTAGTCCCAGTGGGCTACACATAGAGAATTCACCCCTCCACTTT,CASSPSGLHIENSPLHF
15,NA,TRBV7-6,TRBJ2-5,few,TGTGCCAGCACAGGGCCAGGGGGAGGAGGAAAGACCCAGTACTTC,CASTGPGGGGKTQYF
11,NA,TRBV12-3/TRBV12-4,TRBJ2-4,many,TGTGCCAGCAGTTTAGGCGACATTCAGTACTTC,CASSLGDIQYF
16,NA,TRBV7-8,TRBJ2-4,few,TGTGCCAGCAGCCCCCAAAGGGTCTCCCGGGGGAACATTCAGTACTTC,CASSPQRVSRGNIQYF
13,NA,TRBV7-9,TRBJ1-3,NA,TGTGCCAGCAGCCCTAAAACTGGAAACACCATATATTTT,CASSPKTGNTIYF
15,TRBD1,TRBV3-1,TRBJ1-2,NA,TGTGCCAGCAGCTGTCGGACAGGGCAGCCGGGGGGCTACACCTTC,CASSCRTGQPGGYTF